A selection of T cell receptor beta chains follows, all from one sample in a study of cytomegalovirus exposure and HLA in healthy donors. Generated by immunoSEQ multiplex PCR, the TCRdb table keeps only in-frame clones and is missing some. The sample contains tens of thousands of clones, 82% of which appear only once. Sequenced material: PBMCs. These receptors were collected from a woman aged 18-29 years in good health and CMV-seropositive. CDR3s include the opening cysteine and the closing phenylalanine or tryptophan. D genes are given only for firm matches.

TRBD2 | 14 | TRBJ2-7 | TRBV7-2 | CASSTSGPPYEQYF | TGTGCCAGCAGCACTAGCGGGCCTCCCTACGAGCAGTACTTC
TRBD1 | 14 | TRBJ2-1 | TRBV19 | CASTSGTGGYEQFF | TGTGCCAGTACCTCAGGGACAGGGGGGTATGAGCAGTTCTTC
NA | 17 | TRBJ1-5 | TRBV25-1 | CASSGGGENVGNQPQHF | TGTGCCAGCAGTGGAGGTGGGGAGAATGTGGGCAATCAGCCCCAGCATTTT
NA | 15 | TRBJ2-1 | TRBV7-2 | CASSPPTLGAYEQFF | TGTGCCAGCAGCCCCCCAACTTTGGGGGCCTATGAGCAGTTCTTC
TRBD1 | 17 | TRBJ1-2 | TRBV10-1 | CASPMGCWDRGLRGYTF | TGCGCCAGCCCCATGGGATGCTGGGACAGGGGGCTTCGGGGCTACACCTTC
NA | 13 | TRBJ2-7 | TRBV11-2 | CASSLGSSYEQYF | TGTGCCAGCAGCTTGGGCAGCTCCTACGAGCAGTACTTC
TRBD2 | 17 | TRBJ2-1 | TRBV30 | CAWSGLAVSSSYNEQFF | TGTGCCTGGAGTGGACTAGCGGTTTCCAGCTCCTACAATGAGCAGTTCTTC
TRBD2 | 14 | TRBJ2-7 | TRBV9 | CASSVNSGSYEQYF | TGTGCCAGCAGCGTCAATAGCGGGAGCTACGAGCAGTACTTC
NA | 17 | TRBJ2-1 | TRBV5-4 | CASSTSGFVGQYNEQFF | TGTGCCAGCAGCACGTCCGGCTTCGTTGGACAGTACAATGAGCAGTTCTTC
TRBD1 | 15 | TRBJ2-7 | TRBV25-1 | CASSTRTGTTYEQYF | TGTGCCAGCAGTACTAGGACAGGGACAACCTACGAGCAGTACTTC
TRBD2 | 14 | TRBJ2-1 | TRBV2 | CASKSGLGYNEQFF | TGTGCCAGCAAGTCGGGACTAGGCTACAATGAGCAGTTCTTC
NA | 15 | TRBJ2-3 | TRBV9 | CASSVLPRNTDTQYF | TGTGCCAGCAGCGTTTTACCCAGGAACACAGATACGCAGTATTTT
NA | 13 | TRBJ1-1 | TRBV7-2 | CASSQGRNTEAFF | TGTGCCAGCAGCCAGGGCAGGAACACTGAAGCTTTCTTT
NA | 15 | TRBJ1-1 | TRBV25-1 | CASSDQGGANTEAFF | TGTGCCAGCAGTGACCAGGGTGGTGCGAACACTGAAGCTTTCTTT